The 10 T cell receptor beta chains listed next were all sequenced from one sample in a study of molecular identifiers for immune sequencing clone quantification. TCRdb used MiXCR to reprocess the PCR reads, holding one entry per CDR3 protein. This sample has about 100,000 distinct CDR3 sequences, with about 21% found just once. Sample: naive CD8+ T cells from blood, with Jurkat cell RNA spiked in. Subset specified: FACS-sorted CD8+CD4-CCR7+CD45RA+ naive T cells. The receptor source for this set is a human donor in good health. Some libraries in this study had Jurkat cell RNA spiked in.

This clonotype was counted at least ten times. This sequence joins TRBV9 and TRBJ2-3; D unclear. V was pared by 4 bases and J by 0 bases, with 12 bases between. This CDR3 region has 15 residues. The germline gives CDR1 SGDLS, CDR2 YYNGEE. CDR3 in amino acids: CASSPPGVSTDTQYF. CDR3 DNA: TGTGCCAGCAGCCCCCCCGGAGTTAGCACAGATACGCAGTATTTT.

This clonotype has a count of ten or more. The chain carries TRBV30 and TRBJ2-7, with unresolved D. Germline CDR1 reads GTSNPN; CDR2 reads SVGIG (reference sequence). V shed 3 bases and J shed 3 bases, with 6 bases lying between them. There are 11 residues in the CDR3. This CDR3 is CAWSQDYEQYF. The DNA of the CDR3 is TGTGCCTGGAGCCAAGACTACGAGCAGTACTTC. The complete variable domain, with remaining parts taken from reference TRBV30 and TRBJ2-7, reads SQTIHQWPATLVQPVGSPLSLECTVEGTSNPNLYWYRQAAGRGLQLLFYSVGIGQISSEVPQNLSASRPQDRQFILSSKKLLLSDSGFYLCAWSQDYEQYFGPGTRLTVT.

This clonotype was observed at least ten times. The CDR3 spells CASSQDLTGDEQFF. The CDR3 nucleotides are TGCGCCAGCAGCCAAGATCTTACGGGGGATGAGCAGTTCTTC. V is TRBV4-3 and J is TRBJ2-1; possibly TRBD2 for D (6 bases). CDR1 and CDR2 from the germline V gene are LGHNA and YSLEER. CDR3 length equals 14 residues. V was pared by 0 bases and J by 8 bases, with 11 bases between.

This clonotype was counted ten times or more. This rearrangement joins TRBV6-2 or TRBV6-3 to TRBJ1-1, with D unresolved. Germline CDR1 reads MNHEY; CDR2 reads SVGEGT. The V end was cut by 5 bases, the J end by 5 bases, with 12 bases between. This CDR3 has 13 residues. The CDR3 DNA reads TGTGCCAGCAGTCTCTCCTGGTCAACTGAAGCTTTCTTT. Translating it yields CASSLSWSTEAFF.

This clonotype was seen repeatedly, ten times or more. The chain has TRBV20-1 and TRBJ2-7; the match to TRBD1 covers 7 bases. CDR3 length equals 15 residues. J lost 2 bases, V lost 0 bases, and 7 bases had no gene match. In germline, CDR1 is DFQATT, CDR2 SNEGSKA (reference sequence). In DNA form, the CDR3 reads TGCAGTGCTAGAGATATCGGGGACAGAACCTACGAGCAGTACTTC. Its translation: CSARDIGDRTYEQYF.

This clonotype was seen once. It may be a read error: a sequence one base away is much more abundant. This sequence joins TRBV6-5 and TRBJ2-7; D perhaps matches TRBD2 (6 bases). CDR3 length equals 16 residues. From germline, CDR1 is MNHEY and CDR2 SVGAGI. CDR3 protein: CASSLLREALSYGQYF. CDR3 bases: TGTGCCAGCAGCTTACTAAGGGAGGCACTTTCCTACGGGCAGTACTTC.

Remarks on this clonotype: Being one base from a much bigger clone, this may be a read error. The chain couples TRBV29-1 to TRBJ1-1, with a tentative D call TRBD1 (5 bases). The CDR3 is 14 residues long. CDR1 is SQVTM and CDR2 is ANQGSEA in the germline V gene. Trimming left V 2 bases short and J 0 bases short, with 10 bases between. CDR3 protein: CSVERRDLNTEAFF. The CDR3 nucleotides read TGCAGCGTTGAAAGACGGGACCTGAACACTGAAGCTTTCTTT.

Many counts were recorded for this clonotype. The V and J genes are TRBV25-1 and TRBJ2-1; the D gene could be TRBD1 or TRBD2 (7 bases each). The CDR3 length is 15 residues. Germline V gene lookup returns CDR1 MGHDK and CDR2 SYGVNS. V shed 2 bases and J shed 8 bases, with 16 bases lying between them. In DNA, the CDR3 is TGTGCCAGCAGTGAAAGGTTGGCAGGGGGGGATGAGCAGTTCTTC. It encodes CASSERLAGGDEQFF.

There are many counts of this clonotype. This rearrangement joins TRBV5-6 to TRBJ1-1, with D possibly TRBD1 on 6 matching bases. Germline lookup yields CDR1 SGHDT and CDR2 YYEEEE. Trimming left V 6 bases short and J 4 bases short, with 16 bases between. This CDR3 region has 14 residues. CDR3 loop: CASTAGGGSTEAFF. The CDR3 DNA is TGTGCCAGCACCGCTGGGGGCGGGTCCACTGAAGCTTTCTTT.

This clonotype has ten or more counts. The chain joins TRBV9 to TRBJ2-6; TRBD1 matches 8 bases. CDR1 and CDR2 (germline): SGDLS, YYNGEE. Unmatched junction bases numbered 4, after V lost 3 bases and J lost 2 bases. The CDR3 totals 16 residues. CDR3 in amino acids: CASSGTGSPGANVLTF. CDR3 DNA sequence: TGTGCCAGCAGCGGGACAGGGTCTCCTGGGGCCAACGTCCTGACTTTC.